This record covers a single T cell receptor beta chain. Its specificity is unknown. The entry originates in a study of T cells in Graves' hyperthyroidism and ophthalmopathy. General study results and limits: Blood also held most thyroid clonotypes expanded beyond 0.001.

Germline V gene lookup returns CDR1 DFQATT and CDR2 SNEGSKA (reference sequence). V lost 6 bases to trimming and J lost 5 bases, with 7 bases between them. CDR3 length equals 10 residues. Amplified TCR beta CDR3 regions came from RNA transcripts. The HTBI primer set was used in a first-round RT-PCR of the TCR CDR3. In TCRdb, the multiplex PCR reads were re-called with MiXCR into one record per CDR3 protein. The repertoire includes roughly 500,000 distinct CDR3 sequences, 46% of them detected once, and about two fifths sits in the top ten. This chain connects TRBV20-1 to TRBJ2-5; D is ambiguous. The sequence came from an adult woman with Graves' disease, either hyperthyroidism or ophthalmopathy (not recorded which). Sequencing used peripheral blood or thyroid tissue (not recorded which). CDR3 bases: TGCAGTGCCCGGGCGGAGACCCAGTACTTC. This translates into CSARAETQYF.